This entry concerns a single TCR beta chain. Its antigen is as yet unknown. The PCR was carried out with 60 Vbeta primers and 13 Jbeta primers. As processed by the authors: An analysis that came later counted 77 million or so unique TCR beta chains, approximately 10 million shared. Measured with immunoSEQ multiplex PCR; TCRdb has only the in-frame clones, and not every one. The V and J calls and clone size come from that table; D and trimming were worked out from the DNA. Of 150,000 to 200,000 clones listed, more than 75% are singletons. The entry originates in a study of cytomegalovirus exposure and HLA in healthy donors. V was cut by 3 bases and J by 2 bases, with 8 bases left in between. The CDR3 is made up of 13 amino acids. The germline CDR1 and CDR2 sequences are MGHRA and YSYEKL. Study results and limitations: CMV serostatus stood as the only immune exposure information on hand. In a later analysis, productive TCRs from donors in an Asian-associated ancestry cluster reportedly carried fewer N-insertions than the cohort mean. Despite most TCR sequences being rare, some public TCRs occurred in many donors.

This TCR came from a man in his forties or fifties in good health and CMV-seropositive. This chain connects TRBV4-1 to TRBJ2-7, with D possibly being TRBD1 (6 bases). The sequenced sample consisted of PBMCs. The CDR3 region is CASSQKGAYEQYF. The CDR3 region has the DNA TGCGCCAGCAGCCAGAAGGGGGCCTACGAGCAGTACTTC.